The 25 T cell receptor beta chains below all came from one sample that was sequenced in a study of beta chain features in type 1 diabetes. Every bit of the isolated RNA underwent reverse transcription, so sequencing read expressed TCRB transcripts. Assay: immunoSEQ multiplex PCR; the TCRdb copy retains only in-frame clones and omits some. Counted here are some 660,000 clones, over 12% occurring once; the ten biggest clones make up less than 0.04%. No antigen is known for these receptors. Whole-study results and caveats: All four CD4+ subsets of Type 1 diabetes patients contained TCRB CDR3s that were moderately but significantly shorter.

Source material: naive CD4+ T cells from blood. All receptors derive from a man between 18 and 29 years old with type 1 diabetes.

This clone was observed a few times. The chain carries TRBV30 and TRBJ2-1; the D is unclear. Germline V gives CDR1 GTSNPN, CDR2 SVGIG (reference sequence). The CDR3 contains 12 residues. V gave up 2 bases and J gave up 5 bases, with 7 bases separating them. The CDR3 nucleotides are TGTGCCTGGAGTTTACTACACAATGAGCAGTTCTTC. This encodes CAWSLLHNEQFF. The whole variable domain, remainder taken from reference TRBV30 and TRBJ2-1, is SQTIHQWPATLVQPVGSPLSLECTVEGTSNPNLYWYRQAAGRGLQLLFYSVGIGQISSEVPQNLSASRPQDRQFILSSKKLLLSDSGFYLCAWSLLHNEQFFGPGTRLTVL.

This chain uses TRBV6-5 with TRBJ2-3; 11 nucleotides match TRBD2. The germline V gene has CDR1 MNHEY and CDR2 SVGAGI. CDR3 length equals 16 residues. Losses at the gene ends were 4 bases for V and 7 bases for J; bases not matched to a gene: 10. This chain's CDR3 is CASSLLIAGGTYTQYF. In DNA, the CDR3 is TGTGCCAGCAGTTTGTTGATAGCGGGAGGGACATATACGCAGTATTTT.

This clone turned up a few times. CDR3 DNA: TGTGCCCAAAGTGTTAGGGGAGGCACTGAAGCTTTCTTT. Protein: CAQSVRGGTEAFF. The chain uses TRBV30 and TRBJ1-1, with a tentative D call TRBD1 (5 bases). The CDR3 covers 13 residues. Trimming removed 8 bases at V and 4 bases at J, with 17 bases between. Germline CDR1 GTSNPN, CDR2 SVGIG (reference sequence).

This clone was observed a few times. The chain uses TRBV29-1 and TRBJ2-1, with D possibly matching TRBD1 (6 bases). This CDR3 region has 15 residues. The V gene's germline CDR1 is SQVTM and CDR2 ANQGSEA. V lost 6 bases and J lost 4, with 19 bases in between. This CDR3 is CSVAPRDTAYNEQFF. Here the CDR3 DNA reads TGCAGCGTGGCCCCTCGGGACACGGCGTACAATGAGCAGTTCTTC.

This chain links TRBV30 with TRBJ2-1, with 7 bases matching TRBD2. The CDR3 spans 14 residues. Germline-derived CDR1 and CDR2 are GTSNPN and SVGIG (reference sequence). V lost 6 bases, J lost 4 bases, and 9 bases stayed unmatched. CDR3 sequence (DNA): TGTGCCTGCCGCGGCGGGGGATTTTACAATGAGCAGTTCTTC. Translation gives CACRGGGFYNEQFF.

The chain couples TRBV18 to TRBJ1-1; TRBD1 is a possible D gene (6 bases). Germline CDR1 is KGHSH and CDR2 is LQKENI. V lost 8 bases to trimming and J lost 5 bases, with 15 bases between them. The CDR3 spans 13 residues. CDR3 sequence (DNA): TGTGCCAGCACGCCTACAGGGAATACTGAAGCTTTCTTT. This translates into CASTPTGNTEAFF.

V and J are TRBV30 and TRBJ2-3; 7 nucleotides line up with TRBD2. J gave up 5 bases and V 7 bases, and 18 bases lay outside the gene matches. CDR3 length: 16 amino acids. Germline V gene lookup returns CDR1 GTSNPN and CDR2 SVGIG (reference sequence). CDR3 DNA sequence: TGTGCCTCCTCTTCGGGGTTGGGCGGGAGTGGAGATACGCAGTATTTT. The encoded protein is CASSSGLGGSGDTQYF.

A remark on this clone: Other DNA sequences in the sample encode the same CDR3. The CDR3 nucleotides read TGTGCCTGGAGTGTACTGGGAACGGGGGAGCTGTTTTTT. Its translation is CAWSVLGTGELFF. The chain employs TRBV30 and TRBJ2-2; no definite D call. Per the germline V gene, CDR1 is GTSNPN and CDR2 is SVGIG (reference sequence). V lost 0 bases, J lost 8 bases, and 10 bases lay in between. The CDR3 runs 13 residues.

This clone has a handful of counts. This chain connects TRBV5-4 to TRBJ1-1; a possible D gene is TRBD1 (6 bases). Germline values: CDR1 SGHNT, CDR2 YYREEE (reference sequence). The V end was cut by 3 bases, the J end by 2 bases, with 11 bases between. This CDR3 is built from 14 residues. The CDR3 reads CASSSSTGNTEAFF. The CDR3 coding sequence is TGTGCCAGCAGCTCCTCGACAGGCAACACTGAAGCTTTCTTT.

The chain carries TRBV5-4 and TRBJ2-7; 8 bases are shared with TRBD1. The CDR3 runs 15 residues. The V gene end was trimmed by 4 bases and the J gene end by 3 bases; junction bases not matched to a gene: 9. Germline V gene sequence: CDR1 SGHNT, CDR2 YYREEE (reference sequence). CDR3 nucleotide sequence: TGTGCCAGCAGCCATCCACGTGACAGGGGCTACGAGCAGTACTTC. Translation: CASSHPRDRGYEQYF.

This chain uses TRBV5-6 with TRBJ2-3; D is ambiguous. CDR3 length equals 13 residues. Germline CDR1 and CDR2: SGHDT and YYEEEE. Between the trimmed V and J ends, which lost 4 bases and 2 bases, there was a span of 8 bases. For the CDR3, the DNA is TGTGCCAGCAGCCCCTGGGCCACAGATACGCAGTATTTT. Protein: CASSPWATDTQYF.

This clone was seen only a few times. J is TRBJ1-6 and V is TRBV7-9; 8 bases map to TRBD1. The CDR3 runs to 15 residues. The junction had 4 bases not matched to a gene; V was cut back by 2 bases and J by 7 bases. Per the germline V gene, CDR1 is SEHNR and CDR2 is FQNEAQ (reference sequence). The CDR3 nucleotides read TGTGCCAGCAGCTTAAGACAGGGGACGAATTCACCCCTCCACTTT. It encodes CASSLRQGTNSPLHF.

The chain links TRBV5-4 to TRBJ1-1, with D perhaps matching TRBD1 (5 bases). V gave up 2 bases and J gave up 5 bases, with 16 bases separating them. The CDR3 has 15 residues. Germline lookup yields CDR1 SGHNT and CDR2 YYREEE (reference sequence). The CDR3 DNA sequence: TGTGCCAGCAGCTTTGGTCAGGGAAGAGGGACTGAAGCTTTCTTT. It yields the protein CASSFGQGRGTEAFF.

CDR3 region: CAWSDLGGAQPQHF. The CDR3 DNA reads TGTGCCTGGAGTGATCTAGGGGGGGCTCAGCCCCAGCATTTT. V usage is TRBV30 and J usage is TRBJ1-5; TRBD1 is a possible D gene (6 bases). V dropped 1 base and J dropped 6 bases, with 13 bases sitting between them. Germline lookup yields CDR1 GTSNPN and CDR2 SVGIG (reference sequence). This CDR3 comprises 14 residues.

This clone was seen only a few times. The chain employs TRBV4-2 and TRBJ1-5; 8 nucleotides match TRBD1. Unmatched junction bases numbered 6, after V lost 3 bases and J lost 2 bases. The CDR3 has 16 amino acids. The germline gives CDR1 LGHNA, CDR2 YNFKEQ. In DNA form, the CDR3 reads TGTGCCAGCAGCCATGACAGGGGAGCCGGCAATCAGCCCCAGCATTTT. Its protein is CASSHDRGAGNQPQHF.

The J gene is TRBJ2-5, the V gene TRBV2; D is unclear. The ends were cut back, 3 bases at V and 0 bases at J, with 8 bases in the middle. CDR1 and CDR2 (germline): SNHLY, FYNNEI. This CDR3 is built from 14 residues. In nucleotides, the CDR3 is TGTGCCAGCAGTGACTCGGCGTACCAAGAGACCCAGTACTTC. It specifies CASSDSAYQETQYF. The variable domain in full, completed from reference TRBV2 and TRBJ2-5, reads EPEVTQTPSHQVTQMGQEVILRCVPISNHLYFYWYRQILGQKVEFLVSFYNNEISEKSEIFDDQFSVERPDGSNFTLKIRSTKLEDSAMYFCASSDSAYQETQYFGPGTRLLVL.

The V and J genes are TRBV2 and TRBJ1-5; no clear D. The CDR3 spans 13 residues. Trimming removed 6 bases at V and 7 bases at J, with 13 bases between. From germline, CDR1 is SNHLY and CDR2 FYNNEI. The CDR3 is CASRVRLLQPQHF. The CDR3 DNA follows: TGTGCCAGCAGGGTACGATTATTGCAGCCCCAGCATTTT.

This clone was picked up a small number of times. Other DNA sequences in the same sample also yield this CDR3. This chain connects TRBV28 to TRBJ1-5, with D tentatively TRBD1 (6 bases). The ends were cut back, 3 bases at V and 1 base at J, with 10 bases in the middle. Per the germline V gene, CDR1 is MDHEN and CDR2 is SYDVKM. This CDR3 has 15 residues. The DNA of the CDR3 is TGTGCCAGCAGTTTGCGGGGGCCCAGCAATCAGCCCCAGCATTTT. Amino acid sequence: CASSLRGPSNQPQHF.

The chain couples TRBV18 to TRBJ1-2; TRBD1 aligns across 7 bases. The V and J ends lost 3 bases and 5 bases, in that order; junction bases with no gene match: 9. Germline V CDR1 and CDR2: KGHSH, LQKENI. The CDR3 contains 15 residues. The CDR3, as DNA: TGTGCCAGCTCACCCGGACAGGAACGCGGTTATGGCTACACCTTC. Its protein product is CASSPGQERGYGYTF.

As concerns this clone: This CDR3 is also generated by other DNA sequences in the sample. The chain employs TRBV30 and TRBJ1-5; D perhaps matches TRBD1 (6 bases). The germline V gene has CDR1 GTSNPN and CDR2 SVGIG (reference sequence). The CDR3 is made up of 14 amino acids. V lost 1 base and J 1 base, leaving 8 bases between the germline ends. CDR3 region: CAWSGGGSNQPQHF. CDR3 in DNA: TGTGCCTGGAGTGGGGGGGGCAGCAATCAGCCCCAGCATTTT.

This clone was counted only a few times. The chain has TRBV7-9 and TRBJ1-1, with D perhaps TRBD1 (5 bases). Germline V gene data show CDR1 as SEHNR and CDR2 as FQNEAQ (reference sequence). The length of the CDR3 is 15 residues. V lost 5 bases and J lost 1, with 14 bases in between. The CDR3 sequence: CASSPGTAENTEAFF. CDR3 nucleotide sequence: TGTGCCAGCAGCCCTGGGACGGCCGAGAACACTGAAGCTTTCTTT.

CDR3 sequence: CAWSVAGAFGPEEKLFF. DNA for the CDR3: TGTGCCTGGAGTGTCGCAGGGGCATTCGGGCCAGAAGAAAAACTGTTTTTT. The gene calls are TRBV30 and TRBJ1-4; possibly TRBD1 for D (6 bases). The CDR3 spans 17 residues. Trimming left V 0 bases short and J 8 bases short, with 22 bases between. Germline V gives CDR1 GTSNPN, CDR2 SVGIG (reference sequence).

The CDR3 DNA sequence: TGCGCCAGCAGCCATGGCCCGGGCCGTACAAAAGAGACCCAGTACTTC. Translated: CASSHGPGRTKETQYF. The rearrangement uses TRBV4-1 and TRBJ2-5, with D unresolved. V lost 3 bases and J lost 3, with 17 bases in between. The CDR3 totals 16 residues. Per germline, CDR1 MGHRA and CDR2 YSYEKL.

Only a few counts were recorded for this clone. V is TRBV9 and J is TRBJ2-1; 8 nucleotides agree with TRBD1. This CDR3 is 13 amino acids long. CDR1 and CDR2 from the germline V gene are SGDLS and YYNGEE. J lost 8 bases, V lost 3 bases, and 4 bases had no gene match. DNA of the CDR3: TGTGCCAGCAGCGGACAGGGGCGGGATGAGCAGTTCTTC. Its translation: CASSGQGRDEQFF.

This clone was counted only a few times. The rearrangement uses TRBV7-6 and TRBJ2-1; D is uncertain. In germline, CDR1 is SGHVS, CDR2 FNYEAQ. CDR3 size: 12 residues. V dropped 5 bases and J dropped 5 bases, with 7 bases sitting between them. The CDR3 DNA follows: TGTGCCAGCAGCGCCCGGGACAATGAGCAGTTCTTC. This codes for CASSARDNEQFF. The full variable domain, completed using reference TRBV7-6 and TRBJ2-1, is GAGVSQSPRYKVTKRGQDVALRCDPISGHVSLYWYRQALGQGPEFLTYFNYEAQQDKSGLPNDRFSAERPEGSISTLTIQRTEQRDSAMYRCASSARDNEQFFGPGTRLTVL.